The clone carrying this T cell receptor (beta chain) was seen more than once but under ten times. The germline gives CDR1 LGHDT, CDR2 YNNKEL (reference sequence). Trimming cost V 5 bases and J 5 bases, with 7 bases left between them. The CDR3 loop spans 11 amino acids. Time point reported: sample taken at primary tumor resection. Material for sequencing was whole RNA from tumor, nontumor lung or frozen PBMC, left unsorted. TCRdb called the 5' RACE reads again in MiXCR, with one record for every CDR3 protein. The repertoire holds approximately 40,000 distinct CDR3 sequences, with less than 5.5% as singletons. The sample belongs to a study of spatial heterogeneity in lung cancer.

This chain connects TRBV3-1 to TRBJ2-7; D gene uncertain. The clonotype originates from a female donor with early-stage non-small cell lung cancer. The sequenced sample was PBMCs, obtained at surgery. The CDR3 here is CASSDRNEQYF. DNA of the CDR3: TGTGCCAGCAGCGATAGAAACGAGCAGTACTTC.